The 32 T cell receptor beta chains presented below share a single source sample, sequenced in a study of a mutant IDH1 vaccine in newly diagnosed glioma. Sample time point: baseline, week 1 (first vaccination visit). Noted treatment: pre-vaccination baseline after standard-of-care therapy. Clones were sequenced by immunoSEQ multiplex PCR, and TCRdb holds only the in-frame ones, with some missing. Of about 34,000 clones in the sample, around 80% are singletons; the top ten hold approximately 9.4%. The sequencing here drew on peripheral blood mononuclear cells (PBMCs), taken from a glioma patient treated with radiotherapy, temozolomide or both. These receptor sequences come from a man aged 50-60 years with glioma. Some clones in this sample may be carry-over from other donors' samples.

The chain is built from TRBV11-3 and TRBJ2-7; 8 positions agree with TRBD2. The CDR3 has 15 residues. The junction had 11 bases not matched to a gene; V was cut back by 5 bases and J by 5 bases. Looked up from germline, CDR1 is SGHNT and CDR2 is YENEEA. The CDR3 reads CASSPRGGREDEQYF. The CDR3 DNA reads TGTGCCAGCAGCCCCCGGGGGGGCAGGGAGGACGAGCAGTACTTC.

There are a few counts of this clone. This chain links TRBV7-9 with TRBJ1-5; D is undetermined. In germline, CDR1 is SEHNR, CDR2 FQNEAQ (reference sequence). V shed 3 bases and J shed 7 bases, with 7 bases lying between them. The CDR3 spans 12 residues. Here the CDR3 reads CASSFDQQPQHF. CDR3 DNA sequence: TGTGCCAGCAGCTTTGATCAGCAGCCCCAGCATTTT.

The chain employs TRBV7-9 and TRBJ2-1; 8 nucleotides agree with TRBD2. The germline V gene has CDR1 SEHNR and CDR2 FQNEAQ (reference sequence). J lost 0 bases, V lost 5 bases, and 12 bases had no gene match. The CDR3 covers 18 residues. In DNA form, the CDR3 reads TGTGCCAGCAGCCCTCCCCTTCTCAGCGGGAGCTCCTACAATGAGCAGTTCTTC. This encodes CASSPPLLSGSSYNEQFF.

The V and J genes are TRBV7-8 and TRBJ2-6; D remains unclear. The germline V gene encodes CDR1 SGHVS and CDR2 FQNEAQ. V dropped 5 bases and J dropped 2 bases, with 10 bases sitting between them. CDR3 length: 15 residues. CDR3 amino acids: CASSPRTTGANVLTF. The CDR3, as DNA: TGTGCCAGCAGCCCCCGGACGACTGGGGCCAACGTCCTGACTTTC.

The genes are TRBV6-1 and TRBJ1-4, with a weak D call TRBD1 (6 bases). V was clipped by 7 bases and J by 8 bases, with 20 bases between them. The CDR3 has 15 residues. Germline CDR1 and CDR2: MNHNS and SASEGT. CDR3 loop: CASTFGPGADEKLFF. The CDR3 DNA sequence: TGTGCCAGCACCTTCGGACCGGGGGCAGACGAAAAACTGTTTTTT.

J is TRBJ1-2 and V is TRBV19; 9 nucleotides agree with TRBD1. CDR3 length: 17 amino acids. The ends lost 3 bases at V and 7 bases at J; junction bases unmatched: 15. Germline V gene lookup returns CDR1 LNHDA and CDR2 SQIVND (reference sequence). The DNA of the CDR3 is TGTGCCAGTAGTATTTCCTCAGGAGGACAGGGGTCGTTTGGCTACACCTTC. This codes for CASSISSGGQGSFGYTF.

CDR3 amino acids: CASWTTAMNTEAFF. CDR3 coding DNA: TGTGCCAGTTGGACGACAGCCATGAACACTGAAGCTTTCTTT. This chain joins TRBV19 and TRBJ1-1; possibly TRBD1 for D (5 bases). The CDR3 is made up of 14 amino acids. Germline V gives CDR1 LNHDA, CDR2 SQIVND (reference sequence). Trimming removed 8 bases from V and 0 bases from J, with 13 bases in between.

This clone has a handful of counts. The chain carries TRBV27 and TRBJ2-1, with D perhaps matching TRBD2 (6 bases). The V end was cut by 3 bases, the J end by 1 base, with 10 bases between. The germline gives CDR1 MNHEY, CDR2 SMNVEV (reference sequence). This CDR3 has 15 residues. The CDR3 sequence: CASSFRGFSYNEQFF. The CDR3 DNA reads TGTGCCAGCAGTTTCCGGGGGTTTTCCTACAATGAGCAGTTCTTC.

The J gene is TRBJ2-3, the V gene TRBV10-3; a weak D match, TRBD2 (6 bases). Germline V CDR1 and CDR2: ENHRY, SYGVKD. The CDR3 length is 14 residues. V lost 6 bases, J lost 0 bases, and 10 bases lay in between. Here the CDR3 DNA reads TGTGCCATCAGGGGTGGGACTAGCACAGATACGCAGTATTTT. Encoded protein: CAIRGGTSTDTQYF.

This chain joins TRBV27 and TRBJ2-7, with 12 nucleotides matching TRBD2. V was pared by 3 bases and J by 0 bases, with 0 bases of the junction left unmatched. Germline CDR1 reads MNHEY; CDR2 reads SMNVEV (reference sequence). The CDR3 totals 15 residues. This CDR3 is CASSLTSGSSYEQYF. CDR3 DNA sequence: TGTGCCAGCAGTTTGACTAGCGGGAGCTCCTACGAGCAGTACTTC.

This clone appeared a single time. This chain connects TRBV18 to TRBJ1-1; D unclear. CDR3 length: 15 residues. The germline gives CDR1 KGHSH, CDR2 LQKENI. Trimming took 2 bases from V and 1 from J, leaving 11 bases between them. The CDR3 DNA reads as TGTGCCAGCTCACCAGGGAGGGCGGAGAACACTGAAGCTTTCTTT. This translates into CASSPGRAENTEAFF.

CDR3 residues: CATRYSDIYNEQFF. The DNA for the CDR3 is TGTGCCACCCGCTACTCCGACATCTACAATGAGCAGTTCTTC. This chain joins TRBV10-3 and TRBJ2-1; D not resolved. CDR1 and CDR2 from the germline V gene are ENHRY and SYGVKD. CDR3 size: 14 residues. Trimming removed 10 bases from V and 3 bases from J, with 16 bases in between.

V gene TRBV30 combines with J gene TRBJ2-5, with D perhaps TRBD1 (5 bases). Germline values: CDR1 GTSNPN, CDR2 SVGIG (reference sequence). The V end lost 0 bases, the J end lost 2 bases, and 10 bases lay between the germline ends. The CDR3 runs 14 residues. CDR3 residues: CAWSVTAAQETQYF. For the CDR3, the DNA is TGTGCCTGGAGTGTGACAGCCGCGCAAGAGACCCAGTACTTC.

The J gene is TRBJ2-7, the V gene TRBV27, with TRBD2 identical over 13 bases. With 1 base clipped from V and 3 bases from J, the junction kept 3 bases outside the gene matches. This CDR3 region has 16 residues. CDR1 is MNHEY and CDR2 is SMNVEV in the germline V gene (reference sequence). The CDR3 sequence: CASSLFRTSGSYEQYF. CDR3 nucleotides: TGTGCCAGCAGTTTATTTCGGACTAGCGGGAGCTACGAGCAGTACTTC.

The chain has TRBV15 and TRBJ2-3; D call uncertain. CDR1 is LNHNV and CDR2 is YYDKDF in the germline V gene (reference sequence). This CDR3 spans 15 amino acids. Trimming took 0 bases from V and 3 from J, leaving 10 bases between them. The CDR3: CATSRDRIPTDTQYF. Here the CDR3 DNA reads TGTGCCACCAGCAGAGACAGGATCCCGACAGATACGCAGTATTTT.

The chain joins TRBV6-1 to TRBJ2-1; the match to TRBD2 covers 15 bases. CDR3 length equals 17 residues. Germline V gives CDR1 MNHNS, CDR2 SASEGT. The V and J ends lost 4 bases and 2 bases, in that order; junction bases with no gene match: 3. The CDR3 spells CASSARTSGRAYNEQFF. As DNA, the CDR3 is TGTGCCAGCAGTGCCCGGACTAGCGGGAGGGCCTACAATGAGCAGTTCTTC.

As DNA, the CDR3 is TGTGCCAGTAGTATCGTGGGAGGGACTGAAGCTTTCTTT. Translation gives CASSIVGGTEAFF. This chain connects TRBV19 to TRBJ1-1; no definite D call. The CDR3 spans 13 residues. Germline V gives CDR1 LNHDA, CDR2 SQIVND (reference sequence). The germline V and J ends were trimmed by 3 bases and 5 bases, with 10 bases remaining between them. Combining the CDR3 with reference TRBV19 and TRBJ1-1 gives the whole variable domain DGGITQSPKYLFRKEGQNVTLSCEQNLNHDAMYWYRQDPGQGLRLIYYSQIVNDFQKGDIAEGYSVSREKKESFPLTVTSAQKNPTAFYLCASSIVGGTEAFFGQGTRLTVV.

The genes are TRBV7-2 and TRBJ2-7; tentative D call: TRBD2 (6 bases). The CDR3 consists of 13 residues. CDR1 and CDR2 from the germline V gene are SGHTA and FQGNSA. With 5 bases removed from V and 5 bases from J, the gap between germline ends came to 13 bases. The CDR3 protein is CASSLGTRNEQYF. The CDR3 DNA sequence: TGTGCCAGCAGCCTTGGGACTCGCAACGAGCAGTACTTC.

The chain is built from TRBV30 and TRBJ1-2; D is perhaps TRBD1 (5 bases). Germline V gene sequence: CDR1 GTSNPN, CDR2 SVGIG (reference sequence). CDR3 size: 13 residues. Trimming cost V 5 bases and J 7 bases, with 17 bases left between them. CDR3 amino acids: CAWDGGYRRGYTF. The DNA of the CDR3 is TGTGCCTGGGATGGGGGGTACAGGCGTGGCTACACCTTC.

The J gene is TRBJ2-3, the V gene TRBV5-1, with TRBD1 matching 9 bases. After removal of 1 base from V and 5 bases from J, the junction contained 14 bases not matched to a gene. This CDR3 is built from 18 residues. The germline V gene encodes CDR1 SGHRS and CDR2 YFSETQ. The CDR3 spells CASSLNPSPGQGGDTQYF. CDR3 bases: TGCGCCAGCAGCTTGAATCCATCGCCGGGACAGGGAGGAGATACGCAGTATTTT. The full variable domain, its missing parts supplied by reference TRBV5-1 and TRBJ2-3, is KAGVTQTPRYLIKTRGQQVTLSCSPISGHRSVSWYQQTPGQGLQFLFEYFSETQRNKGNFPGRFSGRQFSNSRSEMNVSTLELGDSALYLCASSLNPSPGQGGDTQYFGPGTRLTVL.

V is TRBV6-5 and J is TRBJ1-2; D unresolved. This CDR3 has 13 residues. Trimming pared 2 bases from V and 6 bases from J, leaving 10 bases between. The germline V gene has CDR1 MNHEY and CDR2 SVGAGI. CDR3 protein: CASSYAYRDGYTF. As DNA, the CDR3 is TGTGCCAGCAGTTACGCTTATAGAGATGGCTACACCTTC.

The chain has TRBV2 and TRBJ1-1, with D maybe TRBD1 (5 bases). The V and J ends lost 6 bases and 0 bases respectively, with 11 bases between them. The CDR3 sequence is 14 residues long. Germline values: CDR1 SNHLY, CDR2 FYNNEI. This chain's CDR3 is CASSLGVMNTEAFF. CDR3 in DNA: TGTGCCAGCAGCTTGGGGGTTATGAACACTGAAGCTTTCTTT.

The chain has TRBV5-4 and TRBJ1-3; 8 bases agree with TRBD1. CDR1 and CDR2 (germline): SGHNT, YYREEE (reference sequence). The CDR3 consists of 16 residues. V shed 3 bases, J shed 1 base, and the junction held 6 bases outside the gene matches. In DNA form, the CDR3 reads TGTGCCAGCAGCTCCACAGGGGGTGCTTCTGGAAACACCATATATTTT. This encodes CASSSTGGASGNTIYF.

The genes are TRBV14 and TRBJ2-7, with a weak D call TRBD2 (7 bases). V was clipped by 3 bases and J by 2 bases, with 20 bases between them. Per the germline V gene, CDR1 is SGHDN and CDR2 is FVKESK. This CDR3 has 17 residues. The CDR3, as DNA: TGTGCCAGCAGCCAGGGGGCAGGGGACTACTCAACCTACGAGCAGTACTTC. Residues: CASSQGAGDYSTYEQYF.

The genes are TRBV5-4 and TRBJ1-2, with 7 bases fitting TRBD1. The CDR3 sequence is 16 residues long. V shed 0 bases and J 8 bases; nucleotides not matched to a gene: 13. Germline assignment: CDR1 SGHNT and CDR2 YYREEE (reference sequence). DNA for the CDR3: TGTGCCAGCAGCTTGGGGGCGACAGGGTTGGCGGGAGGCTACACCTTC. Translating it yields CASSLGATGLAGGYTF.

The CDR3 region has the DNA TGTGCCACCTCAACAGGAGACACTGAAGCTTTCTTT. Its protein product is CATSTGDTEAFF. The chain recombines TRBV15 with TRBJ1-1, with TRBD1 as a possible D gene (5 bases). The germline V and J ends were trimmed by 8 bases and 3 bases, with 10 bases remaining between them. Germline CDR1 reads LNHNV; CDR2 reads YYDKDF (reference sequence). The CDR3 runs 12 residues.

The rearrangement joins TRBV18 to TRBJ2-2; D might be TRBD1 or TRBD2, each matching 5 bases. This CDR3 spans 15 amino acids. Trimming removed 5 bases at V and 5 bases at J, with 15 bases between. CDR1 is KGHSH, CDR2 LQKENI, per germline. Here the CDR3 DNA reads TGTGCCAGCTCAGAACGGGACCCCAGTACCGGGGAGCTGTTTTTT. This encodes CASSERDPSTGELFF.

The rearrangement links TRBV4-2 to TRBJ2-6; D gene uncertain. Germline assignment: CDR1 LGHNA and CDR2 YNFKEQ. CDR3 length: 14 amino acids. V dropped 3 bases and J dropped 0 bases, with 3 bases sitting between them. As DNA, the CDR3 is TGTGCCAGCAGCCAGAGCTCTGGGGCCAACGTCCTGACTTTC. Translating it yields CASSQSSGANVLTF.

The chain employs TRBV5-1 and TRBJ2-3, with D perhaps TRBD2 (6 bases). Trimming cost V 2 bases and J 0 bases, with 10 bases left between them. The CDR3 is 15 residues long. Germline CDR1 reads SGHRS; CDR2 reads YFSETQ. The CDR3 DNA is TGCGCCAGCAGCTTCTCTAGCGTGAGCACAGATACGCAGTATTTT. This codes for CASSFSSVSTDTQYF. Full variable domain (missing parts from reference TRBV5-1 and TRBJ2-3): KAGVTQTPRYLIKTRGQQVTLSCSPISGHRSVSWYQQTPGQGLQFLFEYFSETQRNKGNFPGRFSGRQFSNSRSEMNVSTLELGDSALYLCASSFSSVSTDTQYFGPGTRLTVL.

V gene TRBV6-1 combines with J gene TRBJ2-2; D call uncertain. The germline V gene has CDR1 MNHNS and CDR2 SASEGT. The CDR3 totals 14 residues. Deletions cut 4 bases from V and 2 bases from J, with 8 bases between. The DNA for the CDR3 is TGTGCCAGCAGTGTCTGGGAAAACACCGGGGAGCTGTTTTTT. This translates into CASSVWENTGELFF.

The chain carries TRBV4-1 and TRBJ1-5; D ambiguous. The V end was cut by 0 bases, the J end by 6 bases, with 9 bases between. CDR3 length equals 14 residues. Germline CDR1 and CDR2: MGHRA and YSYEKL. CDR3 bases: TGCGCCAGCAGCCAAGACGGGGAAAGTCAGCCCCAGCATTTT. Protein product: CASSQDGESQPQHF.

The DNA for the CDR3 is TGTGCCAGCATCGGGGCTCAGGCGGGGGGTGAAAAACTGTTTTTT. Residues: CASIGAQAGGEKLFF. V gene TRBV6-6 combines with J gene TRBJ1-4, with D possibly matching TRBD1 (5 bases). Trimming cost V 7 bases and J 7 bases, with 19 bases left between them. Germline CDR1 and CDR2: MNHNY and SVGAGI (reference sequence). The CDR3 has 15 residues.